A single sample gave rise to the 32 T cell receptor beta chains below, sequenced in a study of human T cells and chemical hapten exposure. Using its own MiXCR run on the RACE reads, TCRdb lists one record per CDR3 protein. The data contain around 180,000 distinct CDR3 sequences, around 30% of them singletons. The time point was: pre-sensitization, week 0. Noted treatment: therapeutic diphenylcyclopropenone sensitization with weekly scalp DPC. The sequences come from whole blood, collected in connection with sensitization to the hapten diphenylcyclopropenone (DPC). The receptor source for this set is a woman in her thirties with alopecia areata. Some clones in this sample may be carry-over from other donors' samples.

This chain joins TRBV24-1 and TRBJ1-2; D perhaps matches TRBD1 (5 bases). The CDR3 spans 12 residues. Germline assignment: CDR1 KGHDR and CDR2 SFDVKD. Deletions cut 9 bases from V and 4 bases from J, with 11 bases between. CDR3 region: CATARGLYGYTF. The CDR3 DNA sequence: TGTGCCACCGCGAGGGGACTCTATGGCTACACCTTC.

This clonotype was picked up a small number of times. The V call is TRBV5-1, the J call TRBJ1-2; possible D gene TRBD1, 5 bases. The CDR3 length is 11 residues. V was clipped by 5 bases and J by 5 bases, with 7 bases between them. Germline lookup yields CDR1 SGHRS and CDR2 YFSETQ. This chain's CDR3 is CASRTAYGYTF. CDR3 nucleotides: TGCGCCAGCAGGACAGCTTATGGCTACACCTTC. Based on the CDR3 plus reference TRBV5-1 and TRBJ1-2, the full variable domain is KAGVTQTPRYLIKTRGQQVTLSCSPISGHRSVSWYQQTPGQGLQFLFEYFSETQRNKGNFPGRFSGRQFSNSRSEMNVSTLELGDSALYLCASRTAYGYTFGSGTRLTVV.

A few counts support this clonotype. The chain has TRBV6-2 or TRBV6-3 and TRBJ2-2; D ambiguous. Germline V CDR1 and CDR2: MNHEY, SVGEGT. There are 10 residues in the CDR3. The ends were cut back, 8 bases at V and 7 bases at J, with 5 bases in the middle. The CDR3 here is CASRGGELFF. The CDR3 nucleotides are TGTGCCAGCCGAGGCGGGGAGCTGTTTTTT.

This clonotype was seen a handful of times. The J gene is TRBJ2-3, the V gene TRBV7-2; possibly TRBD1 or TRBD2 for D (6 bases each). This CDR3 contains 18 residues. Germline CDR1 reads SGHTA; CDR2 reads FQGNSA. Trimming shortened V by 0 bases and J by 4 bases, and 20 bases separated the two germline ends. The CDR3 reads CASSLAIGGGGVADTQYF. CDR3 DNA sequence: TGTGCCAGCAGCTTAGCTATCGGGGGCGGCGGGGTAGCAGATACGCAGTATTTT.

The V and J genes are TRBV5-4 and TRBJ2-3; D not certain. CDR3 length equals 16 residues. Between the trimmed V and J ends, which lost 1 base and 0 bases, there was a span of 12 bases. Germline V gene data show CDR1 as SGHNT and CDR2 as YYREEE (reference sequence). CDR3 sequence reads: CASSLLAEPSTDTQYF. Here the CDR3 DNA reads TGTGCCAGCAGCTTGCTTGCCGAACCTAGCACAGATACGCAGTATTTT.

The rearrangement uses TRBV29-1 and TRBJ2-3, with 8 bases identical to TRBD2. The CDR3 covers 14 residues. Germline V CDR1 and CDR2: SQVTM, ANQGSEA. V lost 3 bases to trimming and J lost 3 bases; unmatched junction nucleotides: 5. CDR3 protein: CSVDATSVTDTQYF. The CDR3 coding sequence is TGCAGCGTTGATGCGACTAGCGTGACAGATACGCAGTATTTT.

The J gene is TRBJ2-7, the V gene TRBV28; TRBD1 is a possible D gene (6 bases). V lost 3 bases to trimming and J lost 3 bases, with 15 bases between them. This CDR3 is 15 amino acids long. Germline lookup yields CDR1 MDHEN and CDR2 SYDVKM. This CDR3 reads CASSFAWGPYYEQYF. Here the CDR3 DNA reads TGTGCCAGCAGTTTTGCCTGGGGGCCATACTACGAGCAGTACTTC.

The chain carries TRBV20-1 and TRBJ1-6, with no clear D. The germline V gene encodes CDR1 DFQATT and CDR2 SNEGSKA (reference sequence). This CDR3 is 13 amino acids long. V lost 3 bases and J lost 14, with 17 bases in between. In DNA form, the CDR3 reads TGCAGTGCTAGGGAACCCGGGTCTACTACCCTCCACTTT. Its protein product is CSAREPGSTTLHF.

V gene TRBV4-3 combines with J gene TRBJ1-1, with 8 bases aligning to TRBD1. This CDR3 region has 14 residues. Unmatched junction bases numbered 2, after V lost 4 bases and J lost 1 base. The germline V gene has CDR1 LGHNA and CDR2 YSLEER. This CDR3 is CASSRTGKNTEAFF. CDR3 DNA sequence: TGCGCCAGCAGCCGGACAGGGAAGAACACTGAAGCTTTCTTT.

The chain combines TRBV10-3 with TRBJ2-2; 7 bases are a match to TRBD2. There are 13 residues in the CDR3. V dropped 10 bases and J dropped 2; count of bases not matched to a gene: 4. Per germline, CDR1 ENHRY and CDR2 SYGVKD. This CDR3 is CATERGNTGELFF. CDR3 DNA sequence: TGTGCCACAGAGCGGGGAAACACCGGGGAGCTGTTTTTT.

This clonotype has more than one count but fewer than ten. The rearrangement uses TRBV28 and TRBJ2-1; 8 bases fit TRBD2. CDR3 length: 15 residues. Germline trimming cut 4 bases from V and 4 bases from J; bases unmatched to any gene: 6. Germline V gene lookup returns CDR1 MDHEN and CDR2 SYDVKM. The CDR3 DNA reads TGTGCCAGCAGTTCAAGCGGGGGATATTACAATGAGCAGTTCTTC. It is translated as CASSSSGGYYNEQFF.

The chain combines TRBV6-5 with TRBJ2-7, with 7 nucleotides matching TRBD1. This CDR3 is 14 amino acids long. Trimming took 7 bases from V and 2 from J; bases not matched to a gene: 8. Germline CDR1 MNHEY, CDR2 SVGAGI. CDR3 bases: TGTGCCAGCAAGACCTTGACAGGGCCCTACGAGCAGTACTTC. Translated: CASKTLTGPYEQYF.

This sequence joins TRBV6-6 and TRBJ2-7, with TRBD1 matching 10 bases. V trimming: 7 bases; J trimming: 3 bases; junction bases outside the gene matches: 6. The CDR3 runs to 14 residues. Germline V gene data show CDR1 as MNHNY and CDR2 as SVGAGI (reference sequence). In DNA, the CDR3 is TGTGCCAGCACCCCGGGACAGGGGATCTACGAGCAGTACTTC. The encoded protein is CASTPGQGIYEQYF.

This chain connects TRBV20-1 to TRBJ1-1; 10 nucleotides match TRBD1. The CDR3 runs 16 residues. V was pared by 5 bases and J by 3 bases, with 12 bases of the junction left unmatched. Per the germline V gene, CDR1 is DFQATT and CDR2 is SNEGSKA (reference sequence). The CDR3 sequence: CSAGDRGYGLDTEAFF. Here the CDR3 DNA reads TGCAGTGCTGGGGACAGGGGATACGGGTTGGACACTGAAGCTTTCTTT.

The table lists this clonotype with a few counts. The gene calls are TRBV6-5 and TRBJ1-2; D gene ambiguous. CDR3 length: 14 residues. The germline V gene encodes CDR1 MNHEY and CDR2 SVGAGI. V shed 6 bases and J shed 4 bases, with 15 bases lying between them. This CDR3 reads CASSPGWVSYGYTF. DNA of the CDR3: TGTGCCAGCAGCCCGGGGTGGGTTTCCTATGGCTACACCTTC.

The chain is built from TRBV10-2 and TRBJ2-3, with TRBD2 matching 7 bases. Trimming cost V 1 base and J 4 bases; bases outside gene matches: 11. Germline-derived CDR1 and CDR2 are WSHSY and SAAADI. The CDR3 is 17 residues long. CDR3 coding DNA: TGCGCCAGCAGTGAGTTGTTGGATGGCGGGAGCTCAGATACGCAGTATTTT. Translation gives CASSELLDGGSSDTQYF.

This rearrangement joins TRBV29-1 to TRBJ2-3, with D perhaps assigned TRBD1 or TRBD2 (6 bases each). The CDR3 has 15 residues. With 0 bases removed from V and 3 bases from J, the gap between germline ends came to 13 bases. Germline assignment: CDR1 SQVTM and CDR2 ANQGSEA. The DNA for the CDR3 is TGCAGCGTTGAAGACCGGGGGCAAGGAACAGATACGCAGTATTTT. It translates to CSVEDRGQGTDTQYF.

The chain combines TRBV10-3 with TRBJ2-7; TRBD1 might be the D (6 bases). V shed 6 bases and J shed 2 bases, with 11 bases lying between them. The length of the CDR3 is 13 residues. Per germline, CDR1 ENHRY and CDR2 SYGVKD. The CDR3 region has the DNA TGTGCCATCAGCCGACAGGATCCCTACGAGCAGTACTTC. It yields the protein CAISRQDPYEQYF.

The chain has TRBV3-1 and TRBJ2-7, with 10 bases lining up with TRBD2. The V segment lost 4 bases and the J segment 0 bases; nucleotides outside the gene matches: 3. Germline CDR1 LGHDT, CDR2 YNNKEL (reference sequence). The CDR3 is made up of 15 amino acids. CDR3 amino acids: CASSPAGGPSYEQYF. CDR3 DNA sequence: TGTGCCAGCAGCCCAGCGGGAGGGCCCTCCTACGAGCAGTACTTC.

This clonotype has only a few counts. J is TRBJ2-7 and V is TRBV5-5; no clear D. With 0 bases removed from V and 0 bases from J, the gap between germline ends came to 7 bases. Germline loops: CDR1 SGHKS, CDR2 YYEKEE (reference sequence). The CDR3 has 14 amino acids. CDR3 protein: CASSLDGGSYEQYF. The CDR3, as DNA: TGTGCCAGCAGCTTGGATGGCGGCTCCTACGAGCAGTACTTC.

This clonotype was counted a few times. The V gene is TRBV5-1, the J gene TRBJ2-5; tentatively, D is TRBD1 or TRBD2 (6 bases each). Germline V gives CDR1 SGHRS, CDR2 YFSETQ. Trimming cost V 0 bases and J 4 bases, with 13 bases left between them. This CDR3 spans 15 amino acids. CDR3 sequence reads: CASSLAIGGGETQYF. The DNA of the CDR3 is TGCGCCAGCAGCTTGGCAATAGGAGGGGGAGAGACCCAGTACTTC.

The chain links TRBV11-2 to TRBJ2-3; TRBD2 matches at 10 bases. In germline, CDR1 is SGHAT, CDR2 FQNNGV. The CDR3 has 15 amino acids. J gave up 3 bases and V 3 bases, and 3 bases lay outside the gene matches. This CDR3 reads CASSFGLAETDTQYF. The CDR3, as DNA: TGTGCCAGCAGCTTCGGACTAGCGGAAACAGATACGCAGTATTTT.

This sequence joins TRBV19 and TRBJ2-2; weak D call: TRBD2 (5 bases). Germline CDR1 is LNHDA and CDR2 is SQIVND (reference sequence). This CDR3 comprises 15 residues. The germline V and J ends were trimmed by 3 bases and 4 bases, with 12 bases remaining between them. The CDR3 coding sequence is TGTGCCAGTAGTATGGGCGCCCGGGGCACCGGGGAGCTGTTTTTT. Protein: CASSMGARGTGELFF.

This clonotype has only a few counts. The chain carries TRBV28 and TRBJ2-1, with a weak D call TRBD1 (6 bases). This CDR3 comprises 15 residues. The V gene lost 6 bases and the J gene lost 4 bases, with 16 bases spanning the gap. Germline CDR1 reads MDHEN; CDR2 reads SYDVKM. The CDR3 region has the DNA TGTGCCAGCAGACCCACAGGGAGCTCTTACAATGAGCAGTTCTTC. Encoded protein: CASRPTGSSYNEQFF.

This rearrangement joins TRBV28 to TRBJ1-2; TRBD1 is a possible D gene (6 bases). The CDR3 is 14 amino acids. V was trimmed by 6 bases and J by 3 bases, leaving 14 bases between them. Germline loops: CDR1 MDHEN, CDR2 SYDVKM. In DNA, the CDR3 is TGTGCCAGCAGCATTTCCAGGGGTTACTATGGCTACACCTTC. Protein: CASSISRGYYGYTF.

The rearrangement uses TRBV7-3 and TRBJ2-7; TRBD2 agrees at 12 bases. The germline CDR1 and CDR2 sequences are SGHTA and FQGTGA. V gave up 6 bases and J gave up 2 bases; unmatched junction bases: 11. The CDR3 has 17 residues. The chain's CDR3 is CASSSSPRTSGAYEQYF. The CDR3 bases are TGTGCCAGCAGTTCGAGCCCCAGGACTAGCGGGGCCTACGAGCAGTACTTC.

The chain links TRBV28 to TRBJ2-1; D is ambiguous. This CDR3 contains 15 residues. The ends were cut back, 5 bases at V and 0 bases at J, with 11 bases in the middle. The germline CDR1 and CDR2 sequences are MDHEN and SYDVKM. The CDR3 is CASSNRKSSYNEQFF. CDR3 DNA: TGTGCCAGCAGTAATCGAAAGAGCTCCTACAATGAGCAGTTCTTC.

The chain couples TRBV28 to TRBJ2-7; no clear D. Germline CDR1 reads MDHEN; CDR2 reads SYDVKM. This CDR3 comprises 14 residues. Trimming shortened V by 4 bases and J by 6 bases, and 16 bases separated the two germline ends. In DNA form, the CDR3 reads TGTGCCAGCAGTTCCTCGCAGCTCCTAGGCGAGCAGTACTTC. Its translation is CASSSSQLLGEQYF. Filled out from reference TRBV28 and TRBJ2-7, the complete variable domain reads DVKVTQSSRYLVKRTGEKVFLECVQDMDHENMFWYRQDPGLGLRLIYFSYDVKMKEKGDIPEGYSVSREKKERFSLILESASTNQTSMYLCASSSSQLLGEQYFGPGTRLTVT.

The table lists this clonotype with many counts. The rearrangement joins TRBV11-1 to TRBJ2-5; TRBD1 is a possible D gene (6 bases). The CDR3 consists of 14 residues. The germline CDR1 and CDR2 sequences are SGHAT and FQDESV (reference sequence). Trimming shortened V by 5 bases and J by 5 bases, and 15 bases separated the two germline ends. In DNA, the CDR3 is TGTGCCAGCAGCGATTACTACAGGGAGGAGACCCAGTACTTC. Protein sequence: CASSDYYREETQYF.

The CDR3 DNA follows: TGTGCCAGCAGCTTAAGTCATCCCAGGGGCGAGCAGTTCTTC. Amino acids: CASSLSHPRGEQFF. The chain links TRBV7-8 to TRBJ2-1, with D perhaps TRBD1 (6 bases). CDR1 is SGHVS and CDR2 is FQNEAQ in the germline V gene. This CDR3 comprises 14 residues. Trimming took 2 bases from V and 10 from J, leaving 15 bases between them.

This chain links TRBV6-2 or TRBV6-3 with TRBJ1-1; perhaps TRBD1 as D (6 bases). V lost 9 bases to trimming and J lost 5 bases, with 13 bases between them. The length of the CDR3 is 12 residues. Germline CDR1 and CDR2: MNHEY and SVGEGT. The CDR3 sequence is CASRTGLTEAFF. In DNA, the CDR3 is TGTGCCAGTCGAACAGGGCTAACTGAAGCTTTCTTT.

The rearrangement joins TRBV2 to TRBJ2-7, with 8 bases that match TRBD1. After removal of 2 bases from V and 2 bases from J, the junction contained 5 bases not matched to a gene. The CDR3 spans 15 residues. CDR1 is SNHLY, CDR2 FYNNEI, per germline. The CDR3 region is CASSEQGASPYEQYF. The CDR3 DNA reads TGTGCCAGCAGTGAACAGGGGGCATCGCCCTACGAGCAGTACTTC.